Listed here are 15 T cell receptor beta chains from one sample, sequenced in a study of T cells after somatic rescue of genetic block. Measured with immunoSEQ multiplex PCR; TCRdb has only the in-frame clones, and not every one. This table holds about 72,000 clones, roughly 91% found once. The specimen sequenced was peripheral blood mononuclear cells (PBMCs). All receptors derive from a man aged 30-40 years.

The V and J genes are TRBV5-6 and TRBJ1-2; D is undetermined. This CDR3 has 12 residues. V lost 4 bases to trimming and J lost 2 bases, with 6 bases between them. Germline loops: CDR1 SGHDT, CDR2 YYEEEE. CDR3 bases: TGTGCCAGCAGCCCCGGGAACTATGGCTACACCTTC. Amino acids: CASSPGNYGYTF.

This chain joins TRBV12-1 and TRBJ1-1; TRBD1 was called by the table and not checked on the DNA. TRBV12-1 is shown as a pseudogene. The CDR3 consists of 13 residues. The CDR3: CASSFLGHGEAFF. CDR3 coding DNA: TGTGCCAGCAGCTTTCTGGGGCATGGTGAAGCTTTCTTT.

The rearrangement uses TRBV18 and TRBJ2-2, with TRBD2 identical over 14 bases. The CDR3 sequence is 19 residues long. Germline V lookup: CDR1 KGHSH, CDR2 LQKENI. Trimming at V came to 5 bases and at J to 4 bases, leaving 12 bases not matched to a gene. The CDR3 region is CASSSRGTSGSEGTGELFF. Here the CDR3 DNA reads TGTGCCAGCTCATCTCGAGGGACTAGCGGGAGTGAGGGCACCGGGGAGCTGTTTTTT.

The rearrangement joins TRBV28 to TRBJ2-7, with TRBD1 identical over 7 bases. Germline CDR1 MDHEN, CDR2 SYDVKM. CDR3 size: 14 residues. Unmatched junction bases numbered 6, after V lost 5 bases and J lost 2 bases. CDR3 residues: CASSLRDSPYEQYF. The CDR3 DNA follows: TGTGCCAGCAGTCTCCGGGACAGCCCCTACGAGCAGTACTTC.

CDR3 residues: CASSLGGARNTGELFF. CDR3 DNA: TGTGCCAGCAGTTTGGGGGGGGCGCGGAACACCGGGGAGCTGTTTTTT. V is TRBV27 and J is TRBJ2-2; D might be TRBD2 (7 bases). The CDR3 length is 16 residues. CDR1 is MNHEY, CDR2 SMNVEV, per germline (reference sequence). V dropped 3 bases and J dropped 1 base, with 12 bases sitting between them.

J is TRBJ1-2 and V is TRBV11-2; D perhaps matches TRBD1 (5 bases). This CDR3 is 15 amino acids long. Germline-derived CDR1 and CDR2 are SGHAT and FQNNGV. V shed 1 base and J shed 7 bases, with 16 bases lying between them. The CDR3 loop reads CASSLGGAGRTGYTF. The CDR3 DNA is TGTGCCAGCAGCTTAGGCGGCGCGGGGCGAACTGGCTACACCTTC.

The chain joins TRBV19 to TRBJ2-3, with 7 positions matching TRBD1. The ends lost 5 bases at V and 1 base at J; junction bases unmatched: 6. Germline V gene data show CDR1 as LNHDA and CDR2 as SQIVND (reference sequence). The CDR3 consists of 15 residues. In DNA, the CDR3 is TGTGCCAGTAGTCCCGGGACAGTTCGCACAGATACGCAGTATTTT. It is translated as CASSPGTVRTDTQYF.

This clone appeared once. The chain combines TRBV7-2 with TRBJ2-2; D unresolved. The CDR3 has 17 residues. From germline, CDR1 is SGHTA and CDR2 FQGNSA. The V and J ends lost 1 base and 6 bases respectively, with 18 bases between them. DNA of the CDR3: TGTGCCAGCAGCTTAGTCGTCCCTAGTAGCAGGCCCGGGGAGCTGTTTTTT. This gives the protein CASSLVVPSSRPGELFF.

The chain carries TRBV5-1 and TRBJ2-7; unclear D gene. Trimming pared 3 bases from V and 2 bases from J, leaving 3 bases between. The CDR3 runs 11 residues. Germline V gene data show CDR1 as SGHRS and CDR2 as YFSETQ. CDR3 loop: CASSYTYEQYF. In DNA form, the CDR3 reads TGCGCCAGCAGCTACACCTACGAGCAGTACTTC. The full variable domain, with the rest looked up from reference TRBV5-1 and TRBJ2-7, is KAGVTQTPRYLIKTRGQQVTLSCSPISGHRSVSWYQQTPGQGLQFLFEYFSETQRNKGNFPGRFSGRQFSNSRSEMNVSTLELGDSALYLCASSYTYEQYFGPGTRLTVT.

Here the CDR3 DNA reads TGTGCCTGGAGTTACCAAGACAACTCAAAGAACTATGGCTACACCTTC. Translation: CAWSYQDNSKNYGYTF. The chain has TRBV30 and TRBJ1-2; D unclear. Germline assignment: CDR1 GTSNPN and CDR2 SVGIG (reference sequence). The CDR3 contains 16 residues. V lost 2 bases and J lost 2, with 18 bases in between.

This sequence joins TRBV28 and TRBJ1-6; no clear D. From germline, CDR1 is MDHEN and CDR2 SYDVKM. V was trimmed by 6 bases and J by 6 bases, leaving 12 bases between them. This CDR3 is built from 14 residues. The CDR3 region is CASRKRTANSPLHF. CDR3 DNA: TGTGCCAGCAGGAAAAGGACGGCTAATTCACCCCTCCACTTT.

The chain couples TRBV12-5 to TRBJ2-2, with a possible D match to TRBD1 (6 bases). The V and J ends lost 3 bases and 10 bases respectively, with 15 bases between them. The germline gives CDR1 LGHNT, CDR2 FRNRAP. This CDR3 comprises 14 residues. CDR3 sequence reads: CASGFQGIIEELFF. For the CDR3, the DNA is TGTGCTAGTGGTTTTCAGGGGATCATCGAGGAGCTGTTTTTT.

The gene calls are TRBV5-6 and TRBJ1-5, with D hard to call. The length of the CDR3 is 13 residues. V dropped 1 base and J dropped 4 bases, with 6 bases sitting between them. Germline-derived CDR1 and CDR2 are SGHDT and YYEEEE. The CDR3 region has the DNA TGTGCCAGCAGCTTGTCGGGAAATCAGCCCCAGCATTTT. It encodes CASSLSGNQPQHF.

Written as DNA, the CDR3 is TGTGCCAGTAGGGAGACACAGGGTTTCGGAGAGACCCAGTACTTC. It translates to CASRETQGFGETQYF. The V and J genes are TRBV19 and TRBJ2-5, with a weak D call TRBD1 (6 bases). Germline CDR1 reads LNHDA; CDR2 reads SQIVND (reference sequence). V was clipped by 6 bases and J by 4 bases, with 18 bases between them. This CDR3 is built from 15 residues. The full variable domain, with the rest looked up from reference TRBV19 and TRBJ2-5, is DGGITQSPKYLFRKEGQNVTLSCEQNLNHDAMYWYRQDPGQGLRLIYYSQIVNDFQKGDIAEGYSVSREKKESFPLTVTSAQKNPTAFYLCASRETQGFGETQYFGPGTRLLVL.

DNA of the CDR3: TGTGCCAGCAGCTTAGAGGCTAGCGGGGGGGTCACAGATACGCAGTATTTT. Its protein is CASSLEASGGVTDTQYF. The chain employs TRBV11-2 and TRBJ2-3, with 12 bases lining up with TRBD2. The J segment lost 2 bases and the V segment lost 0 bases, leaving 3 bases of the junction unmatched. Per germline, CDR1 SGHAT and CDR2 FQNNGV. The CDR3 has 17 residues.